Listed below are T cell receptor beta chains from one sample, sequenced in a study of T cells in tumors after PD-1 blockade. Some clones are missing from TCRdb's copy, which holds only in-frame ones; the method was immunoSEQ multiplex PCR. The sample carries approximately 46,000 clones, about four fifths recorded once. Sequencing used PBMCs, obtained before anti-PD-1 treatment. The receptor set was obtained from a human donor with basal cell carcinoma. The CDR3 runs from the conserved cysteine through the conserved F or W. Fields, in order: V gene, J gene, D gene, clone size, CDR3 protein, CDR3 DNA. A D gene is named only where the DNA matches it firmly. A clone size is listed for some rows: how often the clone was seen (once, few, many), or a class if it is expanded.

v_gene: TRBV25-1
j_gene: TRBJ2-3
d_gene: TRBD2
abundance: NA
CDR3aa: CASSGLAGHTDTQYF
CDR3nt: TGTGCCAGCAGTGGGCTAGCGGGACACACAGATACGCAGTATTTT

v_gene: TRBV7-3
j_gene: TRBJ1-1
d_gene: TRBD1
abundance: NA
CDR3aa: CASSARQGTEAFF
CDR3nt: TGTGCCAGCAGCGCCCGACAGGGAACGGAAGCTTTCTTT

v_gene: TRBV29-1
j_gene: TRBJ2-7
d_gene: NA
abundance: once
CDR3aa: CSGQGGYEQYF
CDR3nt: TGCAGCGGCCAGGGGGGCTACGAGCAGTACTTC

v_gene: TRBV6-5
j_gene: TRBJ2-1
d_gene: TRBD2
abundance: NA
CDR3aa: CASRVTSGRSYEQFF
CDR3nt: TGTGCCAGCAGAGTTACTAGCGGGAGGTCCTATGAGCAGTTCTTC

v_gene: TRBV30
j_gene: TRBJ1-2
d_gene: NA
abundance: NA
CDR3aa: CAWNPERNYGYTF
CDR3nt: TGTGCCTGGAATCCAGAGCGGAACTATGGCTACACCTTC

v_gene: TRBV5-1
j_gene: TRBJ2-7
d_gene: TRBD2
abundance: NA
CDR3aa: CASSRGSREGPNEQYF
CDR3nt: TGCGCCAGCAGCCGAGGGTCGCGGGAGGGCCCCAACGAGCAGTACTTC

v_gene: TRBV9
j_gene: TRBJ2-5
d_gene: TRBD2
abundance: NA
CDR3aa: CASSVRGAGGETQYF
CDR3nt: TGTGCCAGCAGCGTCCGGGGAGCGGGGGGTGAGACCCAGTACTTC

v_gene: TRBV24-1
j_gene: TRBJ2-3
d_gene: NA
abundance: NA
CDR3aa: CATSDLKGRTSTDTQYF
CDR3nt: TGTGCCACCAGTGACCTCAAAGGACGGACTAGCACAGATACGCAGTATTTT

v_gene: TRBV15
j_gene: TRBJ2-2
d_gene: NA
abundance: NA
CDR3aa: CATSRGGSAGELFF
CDR3nt: TGTGCCACCAGCAGAGGGGGTAGTGCCGGGGAGCTGTTTTTT

v_gene: TRBV28
j_gene: TRBJ2-4
d_gene: TRBD1
abundance: NA
CDR3aa: CASSLPGTATKNIQYF
CDR3nt: TGTGCCAGCAGTCTACCGGGGACAGCTACCAAAAACATTCAGTACTTC

v_gene: TRBV5-1
j_gene: TRBJ1-1
d_gene: NA
abundance: NA
CDR3aa: CASSFGNGQAFF
CDR3nt: TGCGCCAGCAGCTTCGGTAACGGGCAGGCTTTCTTT

v_gene: TRBV14
j_gene: TRBJ2-7
d_gene: TRBD1
abundance: NA
CDR3aa: CASSQVSGTAYEQYF
CDR3nt: TGTGCCAGCAGCCAAGTGAGTGGGACAGCCTACGAGCAGTACTTC